This T cell receptor (beta chain) emerged from a study of a mutant IDH1 vaccine in newly diagnosed glioma. Measured with immunoSEQ multiplex PCR; TCRdb has only the in-frame clones, and not every one. The table includes under 90,000 clones, about four fifths detected once. Time point defined: baseline, week 1 (first vaccination visit). Specified treatment: pre-vaccination baseline after standard-of-care therapy. The CDR3 has 15 residues. Trimming at V came to 1 base and at J to 0 bases, leaving 2 bases not matched to a gene. Per germline, CDR1 GTSNPN and CDR2 SVGIG (reference sequence). The receptor was derived from a man aged 50-59 years with glioma. The specimen was PBMCs, collected from a glioma patient treated with radiotherapy, temozolomide or both. The chain recombines TRBV30 with TRBJ1-5; 8 positions agree with TRBD1. CDR3 sequence reads: CAWSDGQGSNQPQHF. The DNA for the CDR3 is TGTGCCTGGAGTGACGGACAGGGTAGCAATCAGCCCCAGCATTTT.